The clone carrying this T cell receptor beta chain was seen a handful of times. The entry originates in a study of human T cells and chemical hapten exposure. Noted time point: pre-sensitization, week 0. Noted treatment: therapeutic diphenylcyclopropenone sensitization with weekly scalp DPC. The library tagged individual cDNA molecules with unique molecular identifiers. TCRdb redid the calling of the RACE reads with MiXCR, one entry per CDR3 protein. Among about 350,000 distinct CDR3 sequences, 5.5% were seen once, and the ten largest hold under 9.5%. The CDR3 is made up of 15 amino acids. Germline V gene data show CDR1 as DFQATT and CDR2 as SNEGSKA (reference sequence). Trimming removed 3 bases from V and 4 bases from J; junction bases left unmatched: 7.

The receptor was derived from a young woman with alopecia areata. Some clones in this sample may be carry-over from other donors' samples. The chain has TRBV20-1 and TRBJ1-5; TRBD1 matches 9 bases. Sequences were derived from whole blood, sampled in connection with sensitization to the hapten diphenylcyclopropenone (DPC). The CDR3 DNA follows: TGCAGTGCTAGCTACGGGACAGGGAGAAATCAGCCCCAGCATTTT. This sequence encodes CSASYGTGRNQPQHF.